Following are 16 T cell receptor beta chains from one sample sequenced in a study of T cell responses to AZD1222 COVID-19 vaccine. Sequencing used immunoSEQ multiplex PCR; TCRdb keeps in-frame clones, though not all of them. The table lists some 140,000 clones, about 91% of them singletons, with under 2% in the top ten. The sequences come from peripheral blood, collected on day 0 of AZD1222 vaccination. Receptors were obtained from an adult in good health.

The chain joins TRBV3-1 (or the pseudogene TRBV3-2) to TRBJ2-5; TRBD1 agrees at 12 bases. The trim removed 8 bases at V and 1 base at J, leaving 2 bases unmatched. Germline lookup yields CDR1 LGHDT and CDR2 YNNKEL (reference sequence). The CDR3 loop spans 14 amino acids. CDR3 nucleotide sequence: TGTGCCAGCCGGGACAGGGGGCTCCAAGAGACCCAGTACTTC. The encoded protein is CASRDRGLQETQYF.

The chain joins TRBV7-2 to TRBJ1-1; D may be TRBD1 (6 bases). V gave up 3 bases and J gave up 6 bases, with 17 bases separating them. Germline CDR1 is SGHTA and CDR2 is FQGNSA. This CDR3 has 15 amino acids. The CDR3 region has the DNA TGTGCCAGCAGCTTGGGGGGCGCGCCCTTCGCTGAAGCTTTCTTT. Its protein product is CASSLGGAPFAEAFF.

This sequence joins TRBV29-1 and TRBJ2-1; the D gene is possibly TRBD1 (6 bases). V lost 5 bases and J lost 5, with 19 bases in between. The CDR3 is 15 amino acids. Germline V gene data show CDR1 as SQVTM and CDR2 as ANQGSEA. The CDR3 coding sequence is TGCAGCGTTTGGGGGCGGGCTGGCGGACACAATGAGCAGTTCTTC. Protein sequence: CSVWGRAGGHNEQFF.

The CDR3 is CASSFQGVGETQYF. The CDR3, as DNA: TGTGCCAGCAGTTTTCAGGGAGTAGGGGAGACCCAGTACTTC. This chain uses TRBV7-2 with TRBJ2-5, with D possibly being TRBD1 or TRBD2 (5 bases each). Trimming cost V 6 bases and J 5 bases, with 16 bases left between them. The CDR3 has 14 amino acids. The germline V gene has CDR1 SGHTA and CDR2 FQGNSA.

The V gene is TRBV10-3, the J gene TRBJ1-5; D is unclear. V shed 10 bases and J shed 7 bases, with 17 bases lying between them. This CDR3 has 13 amino acids. Germline values: CDR1 ENHRY, CDR2 SYGVKD. CDR3 DNA sequence: TGTGCCACAACGGAGGGAAGAGGGCAGCCCCAGCATTTT. Amino acids: CATTEGRGQPQHF.

The chain couples TRBV6-4 to TRBJ1-1, with D uncertain. CDR1 MRHNA and CDR2 SNTAGT come from the germline V gene. This CDR3 has 13 residues. Deletions cut 6 bases from V and 7 bases from J, with 15 bases between. For the CDR3, the DNA is TGTGCCAGCAGCCCACAACCGGGTCTTGAAGCTTTCTTT. Translating it yields CASSPQPGLEAFF.

This chain connects TRBV7-2 to TRBJ2-2; tentative D call: TRBD2 (6 bases). Trimming cost V 1 base and J 1 base, with 7 bases left between them. CDR3 length: 15 amino acids. Germline CDR1 and CDR2: SGHTA and FQGNSA. Written as DNA, the CDR3 is TGTGCCAGCAGCTTAGGACTAGGGAACACCGGGGAGCTGTTTTTT. Residues: CASSLGLGNTGELFF. The full variable domain, rest sourced from reference TRBV7-2 and TRBJ2-2, is GAGVSQSPSNKVTEKGKDVELRCDPISGHTALYWYRQSLGQGLEFLIYFQGNSAPDKSGLPSDRFSAERTGGSVSTLTIQRTQQEDSAVYLCASSLGLGNTGELFFGEGSRLTVL.

V gene TRBV28 combines with J gene TRBJ2-5; 10 nucleotides match TRBD1. Germline V CDR1 and CDR2: MDHEN, SYDVKM. This CDR3 is 15 amino acids long. V lost 8 bases to trimming and J lost 4 bases; unmatched junction nucleotides: 10. CDR3 nucleotides: TGTGCCAGCGGGCTATTGACAGGGGGCGCAGAGACCCAGTACTTC. It encodes CASGLLTGGAETQYF.

The chain combines TRBV7-3 with TRBJ1-2; a possible D gene is TRBD1 (6 bases). Germline V gives CDR1 SGHTA, CDR2 FQGTGA. This CDR3 spans 13 amino acids. Trimming took 2 bases from V and 7 from J, leaving 11 bases between them. DNA for the CDR3: TGTGCCAGCAGCTTAGCAACAGGGTCTGGCTACACCTTC. Translation: CASSLATGSGYTF.

In its sample, this clone was seen a few times. The gene calls are TRBV4-1 and TRBJ1-1; a weak D match, TRBD1 (5 bases). Germline V gene sequence: CDR1 MGHRA, CDR2 YSYEKL. V was shortened by 5 bases and J by 4 bases, with 17 bases between the two germline ends. This CDR3 contains 15 residues. The CDR3 nucleotides read TGCGCCAGCAGCGAAGGAGAGATTGGGGGCACTGAAGCTTTCTTT. Translated: CASSEGEIGGTEAFF.

The chain links TRBV7-2 to TRBJ1-6; 8 positions match TRBD1. Unmatched junction bases numbered 12, after V lost 5 bases and J lost 0 bases. Germline V gene sequence: CDR1 SGHTA, CDR2 FQGNSA. The CDR3 contains 19 residues. CDR3 amino acids: CASSLRRDRLSSYNSPLHF. The CDR3 nucleotides read TGTGCCAGCAGCCTACGCCGGGACAGGCTCAGCTCCTATAATTCACCCCTCCACTTT.

Notes on this clone: Its ends do not fully match the called genes, so a read error is possible. V and J are TRBV19 and TRBJ2-5, with TRBD2 matching over 12 bases. Germline CDR1 reads LNHDA; CDR2 reads SQIVND (reference sequence). The CDR3 runs to 13 residues. CDR3 residues: CASSATSGGNRHF. The CDR3 DNA reads as TGTGCCAGTAGCGCGACTAGCGGGGGCAACCGGCACTTC.

The chain is built from TRBV5-1 and TRBJ2-5, with TRBD2 matching over 10 bases. Germline CDR1 and CDR2: SGHRS and YFSETQ. This CDR3 is 16 amino acids long. With V trimmed by 2 bases and J by 1 base, 5 bases remained unmatched. This CDR3 is CASSFPAGGRQETQYF. CDR3 nucleotide sequence: TGCGCCAGCAGCTTCCCAGCGGGGGGGCGCCAAGAGACCCAGTACTTC.

V usage is TRBV6-2 or TRBV6-3 and J usage is TRBJ1-2; D gene unclear. The V gene's germline CDR1 is MNHEY and CDR2 SVGEGT. The CDR3 runs to 13 residues. Trimming removed 6 bases from V and 4 bases from J, with 12 bases in between. The CDR3 DNA reads as TGTGCCAGCAGCCCCGGAGGAGGCTATGGCTACACCTTC. This gives the protein CASSPGGGYGYTF.

V gene TRBV10-3 combines with J gene TRBJ1-1; the D is unclear. Germline V gives CDR1 ENHRY, CDR2 SYGVKD. V gave up 0 bases and J gave up 0 bases, with 11 bases separating them. CDR3 length equals 16 residues. The DNA of the CDR3 is TGTGCCATCAGTGAGTCCGCACGGATCATGAACACTGAAGCTTTCTTT. This translates into CAISESARIMNTEAFF.

This chain connects TRBV2 to TRBJ1-1, with 9 bases identical to TRBD1. Germline trimming cut 3 bases from V and 10 bases from J; bases unmatched to any gene: 6. The germline gives CDR1 SNHLY, CDR2 FYNNEI. The CDR3 has 13 amino acids. This chain's CDR3 is CASSETGGSVAFF. The CDR3 coding sequence is TGTGCCAGCAGTGAGACAGGGGGTAGTGTAGCTTTCTTT.